The source of this TCR beta chain is a study of identifying expanded T cells in peripheral blood. Overall study findings and caveats: Clone count variance between approximately two-week samples rose with total template count. Over around two and four weeks, about 15 and 19 clones changed, versus 1.2 between replicates.

Notes on this clone: Its antigen is undetermined.

The method was immunoSEQ multiplex PCR; TCRdb's version includes in-frame clones alone and lacks a portion of them. The table lists 75,000 to 95,000 clones, around 90% of them singletons. No infections or other immune events were documented during collection. J lost 3 bases, V lost 2 bases, and 4 bases had no gene match. The CDR3 is made up of 15 amino acids. Germline V gene data show CDR1 as ENHRY and CDR2 as SYGVKD. This chain links TRBV10-3 with TRBJ2-4; 7 nucleotides align to TRBD1. The receptor was derived from a person aged 18-69 years in good health. The sequencing sample was made of blood. The CDR3 sequence is CAISEGTDNKNIQYF. CDR3 nucleotides: TGTGCCATCAGTGAGGGGACAGACAACAAAAACATTCAGTACTTC.